This T cell receptor (beta chain) was sequenced in a study of tumor-infiltrating lymphocytes in primary liver carcinoma. Each 20-30 mg portion of unsorted bulk tissue served as the source for co-extraction of RNA and DNA. This clonotype has just one count. Because the CDR3's place on the DNA is in doubt, the DNA is left out and the CDR3 is given as listed by TCRdb. TCR beta cDNA came from roughly 450 ng total RNA, primed with a constant-region primer. Three-round nested multiplex PCR performed with slightly modified ARM-PCR produced the TCR beta libraries. Each of the first two PCR rounds ran roughly 9 cycles with TRBV1-TRBV30 forward and C-beta reverse primers. A single record per CDR3 protein comes from TCRdb applying MiXCR to the multiplex PCR reads. The repertoire consists of under 150,000 distinct CDR3 sequences, with around two thirds occurring once and the leading ten covering 7.5% to 10%.

Termini included, the CDR3 measures 11 amino acids. CDR1 is SGHVS and CDR2 is FQNEAQ in the germline V gene. The source of this sequence is a woman between 55 and 75 years old with primary liver carcinoma and hepatitis B virus infection. What was sequenced was tumor-adjacent normal liver tissue. This chain uses TRBV7-8 with TRBJ2-3; TRBD1, the table's D call, was not compared with the DNA. This chain's CDR3 is CSSWGDGTHYF.